This T cell receptor beta chain was sequenced during a study of cytomegalovirus exposure and HLA in healthy donors. The PCR was carried out with 60 Vbeta primers and 13 Jbeta primers. Here immunoSEQ multiplex PCR was the method, and the copy in TCRdb shows in-frame clones only, minus some. The sample lists about 120,000 clones, 74% occurring once. Looked up from germline, CDR1 is MGHRA and CDR2 is YSYEKL. This CDR3 comprises 15 residues. The ends lost 3 bases at V and 1 base at J; junction bases unmatched: 3. The V and J genes are TRBV4-1 and TRBJ1-5, with TRBD1 identical over 7 bases. This receptor was taken from a human donor in good health. Specimen: PBMCs. CDR3 loop: CASSQTGQSNQPQHF. DNA of the CDR3: TGCGCCAGCAGCCAGACAGGGCAGAGCAATCAGCCCCAGCATTTT.